This TCR beta chain was identified during a study of brain T cells in children with intractable seizures. CDR1 and CDR2 from the germline V gene are MNHEY and SMNVEV (reference sequence). The CDR3 loop spans 13 amino acids. The germline V and J ends were trimmed by 6 bases and 0 bases, with 6 bases remaining between them. Profiled with immunoSEQ multiplex PCR; TCRdb holds only in-frame clones, not every one. The repertoire consists of approximately 110,000 clones, with around 94% occurring once and the leading ten covering 3.8%. V usage is TRBV27 and J usage is TRBJ2-1, with D unresolved. Source: peripheral blood, taken at surgery. The sequence came from a boy younger than two with hemimegalencephaly and intractable seizures. For the CDR3, the DNA is TGTGCCAGCAGGTGGGCCTCCTACAATGAGCAGTTCTTC. Its translation: CASRWASYNEQFF.